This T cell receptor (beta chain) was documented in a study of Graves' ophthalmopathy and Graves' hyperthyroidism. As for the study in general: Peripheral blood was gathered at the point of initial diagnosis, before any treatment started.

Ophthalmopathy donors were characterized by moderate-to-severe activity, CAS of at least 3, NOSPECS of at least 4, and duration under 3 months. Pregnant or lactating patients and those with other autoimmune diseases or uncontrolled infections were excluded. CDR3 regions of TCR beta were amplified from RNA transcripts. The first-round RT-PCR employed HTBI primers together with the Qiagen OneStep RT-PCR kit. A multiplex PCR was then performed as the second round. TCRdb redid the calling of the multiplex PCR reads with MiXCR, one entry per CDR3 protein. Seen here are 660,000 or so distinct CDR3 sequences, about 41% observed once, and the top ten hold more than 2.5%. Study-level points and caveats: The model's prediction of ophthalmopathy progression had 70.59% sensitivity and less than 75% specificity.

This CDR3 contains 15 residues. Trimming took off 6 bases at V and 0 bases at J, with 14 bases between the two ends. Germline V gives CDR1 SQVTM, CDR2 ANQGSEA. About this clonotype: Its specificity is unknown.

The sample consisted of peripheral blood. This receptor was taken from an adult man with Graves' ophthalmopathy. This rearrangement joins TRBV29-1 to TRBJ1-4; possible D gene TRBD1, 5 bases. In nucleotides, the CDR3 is TGCAGCGTCACCCGAACCAGGGCAACTAATGAAAAACTGTTTTTT. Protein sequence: CSVTRTRATNEKLFF.